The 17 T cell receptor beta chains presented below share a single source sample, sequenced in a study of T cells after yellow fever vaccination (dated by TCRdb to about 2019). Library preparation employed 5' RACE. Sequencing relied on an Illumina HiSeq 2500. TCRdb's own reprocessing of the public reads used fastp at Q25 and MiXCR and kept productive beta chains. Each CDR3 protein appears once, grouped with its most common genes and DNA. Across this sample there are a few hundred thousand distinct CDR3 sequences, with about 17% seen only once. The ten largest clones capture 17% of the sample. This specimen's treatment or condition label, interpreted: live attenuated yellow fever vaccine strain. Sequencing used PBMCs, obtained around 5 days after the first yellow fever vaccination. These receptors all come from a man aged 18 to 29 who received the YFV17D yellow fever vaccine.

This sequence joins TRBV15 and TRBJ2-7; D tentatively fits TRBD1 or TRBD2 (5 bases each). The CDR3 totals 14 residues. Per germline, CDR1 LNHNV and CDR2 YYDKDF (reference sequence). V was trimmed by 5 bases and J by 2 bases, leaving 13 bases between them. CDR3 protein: CATSVGRDAYEQYF. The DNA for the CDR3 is TGTGCCACCAGCGTAGGACGGGACGCCTACGAGCAGTACTTC.

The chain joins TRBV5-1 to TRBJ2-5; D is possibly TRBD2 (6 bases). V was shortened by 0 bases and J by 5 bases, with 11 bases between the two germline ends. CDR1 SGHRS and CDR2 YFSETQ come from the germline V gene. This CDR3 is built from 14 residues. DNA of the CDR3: TGCGCCAGCAGCTTGGAGGCTGGGGGGGAGACCCAGTACTTC. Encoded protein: CASSLEAGGETQYF.

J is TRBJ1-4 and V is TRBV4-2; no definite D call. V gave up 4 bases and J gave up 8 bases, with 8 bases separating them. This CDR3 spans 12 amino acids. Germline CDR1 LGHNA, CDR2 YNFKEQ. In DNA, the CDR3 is TGTGCCAGCAGCCCCTCGGGAGAAAAACTGTTTTTT. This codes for CASSPSGEKLFF.

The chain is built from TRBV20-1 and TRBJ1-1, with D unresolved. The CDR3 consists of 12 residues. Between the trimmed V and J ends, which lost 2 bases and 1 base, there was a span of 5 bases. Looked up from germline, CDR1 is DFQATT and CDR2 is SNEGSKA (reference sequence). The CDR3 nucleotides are TGCAGTGCTAGAACCAGGAACACTGAAGCTTTCTTT. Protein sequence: CSARTRNTEAFF.

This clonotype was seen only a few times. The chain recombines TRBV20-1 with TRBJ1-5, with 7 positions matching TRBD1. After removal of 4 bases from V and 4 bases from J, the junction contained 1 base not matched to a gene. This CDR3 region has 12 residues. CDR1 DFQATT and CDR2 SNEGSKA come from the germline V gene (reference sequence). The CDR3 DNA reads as TGCAGTGCTAACAGGGGAAATCAGCCCCAGCATTTT. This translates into CSANRGNQPQHF.

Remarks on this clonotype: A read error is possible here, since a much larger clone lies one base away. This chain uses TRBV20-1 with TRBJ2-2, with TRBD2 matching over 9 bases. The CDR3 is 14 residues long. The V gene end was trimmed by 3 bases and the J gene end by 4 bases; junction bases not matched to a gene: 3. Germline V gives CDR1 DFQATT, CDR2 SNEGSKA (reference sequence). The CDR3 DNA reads TGCAGTGCTAGTGGCGGGGGGGCCACCGGGGAGCTGTTTTTT. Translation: CSASGGGATGELFF.

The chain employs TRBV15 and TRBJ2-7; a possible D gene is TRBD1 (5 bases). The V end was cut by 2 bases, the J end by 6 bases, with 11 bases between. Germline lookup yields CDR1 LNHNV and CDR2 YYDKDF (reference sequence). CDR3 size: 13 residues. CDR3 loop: CATSRHQGSEQYF. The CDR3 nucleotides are TGTGCCACCAGCAGACACCAGGGATCCGAGCAGTACTTC. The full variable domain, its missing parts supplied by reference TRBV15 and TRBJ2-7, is DAMVIQNPRYQVTQFGKPVTLSCSQTLNHNVMYWYQQKSSQAPKLLFHYYDKDFNNEADTPDNFQSRRPNTSFCFLDIRSPGLGDTAMYLCATSRHQGSEQYFGPGTRLTVT.

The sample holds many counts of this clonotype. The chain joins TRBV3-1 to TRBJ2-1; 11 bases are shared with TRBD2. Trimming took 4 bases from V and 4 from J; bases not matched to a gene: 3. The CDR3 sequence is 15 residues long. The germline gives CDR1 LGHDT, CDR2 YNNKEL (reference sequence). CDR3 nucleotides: TGTGCCAGCAGCCCGGCTAGCGGGGGGTACAATGAGCAGTTCTTC. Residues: CASSPASGGYNEQFF.

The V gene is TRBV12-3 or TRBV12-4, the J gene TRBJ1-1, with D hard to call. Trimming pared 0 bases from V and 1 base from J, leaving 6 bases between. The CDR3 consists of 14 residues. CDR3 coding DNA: TGTGCCAGCAGTTTAGCGTCGGAGAACACTGAAGCTTTCTTT. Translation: CASSLASENTEAFF.

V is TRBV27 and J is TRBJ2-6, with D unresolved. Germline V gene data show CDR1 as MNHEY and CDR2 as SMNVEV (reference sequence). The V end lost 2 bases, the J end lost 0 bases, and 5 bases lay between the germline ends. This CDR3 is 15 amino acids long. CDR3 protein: CASSLGISGANVLTF. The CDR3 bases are TGTGCCAGCAGTTTAGGCATCTCTGGGGCCAACGTCCTGACTTTC.

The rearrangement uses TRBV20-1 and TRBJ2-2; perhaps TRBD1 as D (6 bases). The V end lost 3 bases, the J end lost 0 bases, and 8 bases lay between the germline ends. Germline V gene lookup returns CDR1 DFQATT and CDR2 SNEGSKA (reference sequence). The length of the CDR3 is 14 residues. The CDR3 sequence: CSASNRANTGELFF. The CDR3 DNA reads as TGCAGTGCTAGTAACAGGGCGAACACCGGGGAGCTGTTTTTT.

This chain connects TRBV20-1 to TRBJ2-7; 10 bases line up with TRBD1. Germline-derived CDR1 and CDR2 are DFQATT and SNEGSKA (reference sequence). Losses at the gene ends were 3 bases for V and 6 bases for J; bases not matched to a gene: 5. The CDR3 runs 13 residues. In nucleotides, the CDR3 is TGCAGTGCTAGGAGGGACAGGGGACCCGAGCAGTACTTC. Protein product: CSARRDRGPEQYF.

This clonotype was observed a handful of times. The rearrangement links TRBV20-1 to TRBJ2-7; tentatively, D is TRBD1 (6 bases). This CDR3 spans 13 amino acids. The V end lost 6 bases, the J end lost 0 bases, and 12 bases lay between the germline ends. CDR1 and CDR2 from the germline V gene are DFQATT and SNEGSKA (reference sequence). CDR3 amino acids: CSALGQSSYEQYF. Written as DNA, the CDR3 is TGCAGTGCACTTGGACAGAGCTCCTACGAGCAGTACTTC.

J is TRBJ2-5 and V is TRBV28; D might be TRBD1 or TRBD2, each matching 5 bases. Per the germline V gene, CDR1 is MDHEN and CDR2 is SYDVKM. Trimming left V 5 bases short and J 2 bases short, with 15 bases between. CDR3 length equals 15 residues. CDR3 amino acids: CASSGRGAAQETQYF. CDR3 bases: TGTGCCAGCAGTGGGCGAGGGGCAGCTCAAGAGACCCAGTACTTC.

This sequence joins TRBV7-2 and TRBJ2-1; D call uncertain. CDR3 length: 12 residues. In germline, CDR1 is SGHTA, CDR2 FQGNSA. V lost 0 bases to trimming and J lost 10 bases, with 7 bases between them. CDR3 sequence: CASSLARREQFF. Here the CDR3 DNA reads TGTGCCAGCAGCTTAGCCCGTAGGGAGCAGTTCTTC. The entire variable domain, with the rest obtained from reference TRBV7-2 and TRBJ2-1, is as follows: GAGVSQSPSNKVTEKGKDVELRCDPISGHTALYWYRQSLGQGLEFLIYFQGNSAPDKSGLPSDRFSAERTGGSVSTLTIQRTQQEDSAVYLCASSLARREQFFGPGTRLTVL.

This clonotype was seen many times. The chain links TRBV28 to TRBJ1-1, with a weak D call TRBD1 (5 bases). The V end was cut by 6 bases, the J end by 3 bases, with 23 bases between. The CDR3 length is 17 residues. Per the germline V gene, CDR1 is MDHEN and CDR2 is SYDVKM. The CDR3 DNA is TGTGCCAGCAGCCGAACCCGATGGGGGAGTGGAGACACTGAAGCTTTCTTT. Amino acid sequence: CASSRTRWGSGDTEAFF.

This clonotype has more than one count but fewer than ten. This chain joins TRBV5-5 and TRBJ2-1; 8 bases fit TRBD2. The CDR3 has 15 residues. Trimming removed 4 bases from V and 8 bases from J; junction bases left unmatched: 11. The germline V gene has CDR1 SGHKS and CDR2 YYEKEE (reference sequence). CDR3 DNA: TGTGCCAGCAGCCCCATAGCGGGACTCCCAGATGAGCAGTTCTTC. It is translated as CASSPIAGLPDEQFF.